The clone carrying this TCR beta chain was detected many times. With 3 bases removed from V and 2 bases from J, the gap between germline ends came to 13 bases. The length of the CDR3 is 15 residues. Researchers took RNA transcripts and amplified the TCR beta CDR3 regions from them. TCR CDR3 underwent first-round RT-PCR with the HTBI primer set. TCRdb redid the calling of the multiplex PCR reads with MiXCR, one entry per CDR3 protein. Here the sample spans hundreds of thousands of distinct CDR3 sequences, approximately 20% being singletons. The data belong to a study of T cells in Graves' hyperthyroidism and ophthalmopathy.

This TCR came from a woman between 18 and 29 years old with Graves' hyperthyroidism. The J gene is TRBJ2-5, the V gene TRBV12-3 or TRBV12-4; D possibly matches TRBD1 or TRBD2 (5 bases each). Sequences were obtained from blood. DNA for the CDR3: TGTGCCAGCAGTTTTCCGGGGCGGTTGCAAGAGACCCAGTACTTC. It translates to CASSFPGRLQETQYF.